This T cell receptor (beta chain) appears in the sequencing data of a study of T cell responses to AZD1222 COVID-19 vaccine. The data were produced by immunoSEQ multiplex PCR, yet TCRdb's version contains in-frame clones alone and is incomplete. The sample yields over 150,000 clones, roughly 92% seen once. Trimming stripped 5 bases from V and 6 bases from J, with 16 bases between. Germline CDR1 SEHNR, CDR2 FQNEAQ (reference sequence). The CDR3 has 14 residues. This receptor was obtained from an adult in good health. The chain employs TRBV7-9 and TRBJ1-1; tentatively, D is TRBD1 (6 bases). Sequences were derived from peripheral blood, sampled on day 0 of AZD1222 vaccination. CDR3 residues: CASSRTGTSAEAFF. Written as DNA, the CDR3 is TGTGCCAGCAGCCGTACAGGGACCAGCGCTGAAGCTTTCTTT.